This T cell receptor (beta chain) was recorded in a study of T cell responses to AZD1222 COVID-19 vaccine. Findings of the study overall: Only five or six individuals given AZD1222 were seropositive at baseline.

J lost 4 bases, V lost 4 bases, and 8 bases had no gene match. Per the germline V gene, CDR1 is SGHTA and CDR2 is FQGNSA. CDR3 length: 15 amino acids. The assay was immunoSEQ multiplex PCR, and TCRdb's table has in-frame clones only and misses some. The table has about 110,000 clones, 87% seen once. Worth noting for this clone: Its antigen remains unknown.

Material: peripheral blood, obtained 28 days after the second AZD1222 dose. The receptor was derived from an adult who received the AZD1222 COVID-19 vaccine. The genes are TRBV7-2 and TRBJ2-7; 9 nucleotides line up with TRBD1. The CDR3 DNA reads TGTGCCAGCAGCTGGGGGACAGGGATTTTGTACGAGCAGTACTTC. It specifies CASSWGTGILYEQYF.